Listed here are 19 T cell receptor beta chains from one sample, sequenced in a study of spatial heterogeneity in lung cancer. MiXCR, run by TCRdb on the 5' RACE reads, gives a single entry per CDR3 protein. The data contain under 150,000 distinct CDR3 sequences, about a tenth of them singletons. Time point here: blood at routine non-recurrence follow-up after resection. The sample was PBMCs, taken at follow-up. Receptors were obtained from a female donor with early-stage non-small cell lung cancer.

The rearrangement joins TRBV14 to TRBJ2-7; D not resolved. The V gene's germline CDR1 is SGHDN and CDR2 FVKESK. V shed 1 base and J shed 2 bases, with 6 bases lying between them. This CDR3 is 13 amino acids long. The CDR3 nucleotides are TGTGCCAGCAGCCAAGTCCGGGCCTACGAGCAGTACTTC. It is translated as CASSQVRAYEQYF. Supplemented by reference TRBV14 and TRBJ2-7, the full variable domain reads EAGVTQFPSHSVIEKGQTVTLRCDPISGHDNLYWYRRVMGKEIKFLLHFVKESKQDESGMPNNRFLAERTGGTYSTLKVQPAELEDSGVYFCASSQVRAYEQYFGPGTRLTVT.

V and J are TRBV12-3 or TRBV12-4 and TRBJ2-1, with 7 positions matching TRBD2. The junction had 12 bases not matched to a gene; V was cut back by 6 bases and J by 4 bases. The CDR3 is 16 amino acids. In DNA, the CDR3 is TGTGCCAGCAGCCGACCCGCGGCGGGAGATTACAATGAGCAGTTCTTC. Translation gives CASSRPAAGDYNEQFF.

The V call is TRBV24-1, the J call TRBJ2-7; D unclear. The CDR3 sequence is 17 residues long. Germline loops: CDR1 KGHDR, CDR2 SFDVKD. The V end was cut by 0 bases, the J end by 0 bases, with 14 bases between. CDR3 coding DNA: TGTGCCACCAGTGATTTGCTGTTCCACTTGGGCTCCTACGAGCAGTACGTC. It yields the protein CATSDLLFHLGSYEQYV.

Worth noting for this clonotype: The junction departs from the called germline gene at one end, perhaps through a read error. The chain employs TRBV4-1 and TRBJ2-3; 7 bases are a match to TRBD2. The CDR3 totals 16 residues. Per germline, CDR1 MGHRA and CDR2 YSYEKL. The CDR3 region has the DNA TGCGCCAGCAGCTCCGGGACTACCCCACGCACAGATATGCAGTATTTT. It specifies CASSSGTTPRTDMQYF.

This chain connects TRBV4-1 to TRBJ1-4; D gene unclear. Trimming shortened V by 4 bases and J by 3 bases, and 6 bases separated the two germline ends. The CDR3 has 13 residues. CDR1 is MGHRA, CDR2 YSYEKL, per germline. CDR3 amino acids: CASSLLPNEKLFF. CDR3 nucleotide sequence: TGCGCCAGCAGCCTACTTCCTAATGAAAAACTGTTTTTT.

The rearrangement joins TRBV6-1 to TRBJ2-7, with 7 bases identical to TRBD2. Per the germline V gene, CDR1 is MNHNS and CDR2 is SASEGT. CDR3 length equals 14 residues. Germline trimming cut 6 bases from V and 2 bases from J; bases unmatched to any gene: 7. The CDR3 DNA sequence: TGTGCCAGCAGCCCCAGCGGGGTTACCTACGAGCAGTACTTC. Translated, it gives CASSPSGVTYEQYF.

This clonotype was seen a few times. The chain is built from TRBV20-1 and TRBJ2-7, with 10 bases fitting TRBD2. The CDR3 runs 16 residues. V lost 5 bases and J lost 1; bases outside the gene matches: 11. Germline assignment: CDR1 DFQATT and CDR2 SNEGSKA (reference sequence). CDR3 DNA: TGCAGTGCTCTCGCCAGCGGGAGGGCCTTGTCCTACGAGCAGTACTTC. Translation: CSALASGRALSYEQYF.

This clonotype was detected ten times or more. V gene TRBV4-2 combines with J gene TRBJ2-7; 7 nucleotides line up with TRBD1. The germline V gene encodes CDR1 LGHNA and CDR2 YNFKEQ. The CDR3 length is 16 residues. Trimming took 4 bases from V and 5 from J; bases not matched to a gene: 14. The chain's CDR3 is CASSRNPTGNLNEQYF. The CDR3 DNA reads TGTGCCAGCAGCCGGAACCCGACAGGGAATTTAAACGAGCAGTACTTC.

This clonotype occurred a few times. Here the CDR3 DNA reads TGTGCCAGCAGACTTGGGACAGAAGCTAACTATGGCTACACCTTC. Amino acids: CASRLGTEANYGYTF. The chain combines TRBV12-3 or TRBV12-4 with TRBJ1-2; 7 bases match TRBD1. The CDR3 consists of 15 residues. V was pared by 6 bases and J by 0 bases, with 7 bases of the junction left unmatched.

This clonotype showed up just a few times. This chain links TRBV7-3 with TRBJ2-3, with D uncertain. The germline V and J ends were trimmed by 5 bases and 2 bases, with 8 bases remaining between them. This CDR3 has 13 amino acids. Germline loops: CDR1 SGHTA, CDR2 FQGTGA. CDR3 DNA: TGTGCCAGCAGCCGGGTGAACACAGATACGCAGTATTTT. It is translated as CASSRVNTDTQYF.

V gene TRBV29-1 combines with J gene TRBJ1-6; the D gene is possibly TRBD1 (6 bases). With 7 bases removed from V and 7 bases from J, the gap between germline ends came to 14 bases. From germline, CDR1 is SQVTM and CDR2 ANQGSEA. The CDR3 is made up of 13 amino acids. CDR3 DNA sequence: TGCAGCGCTGGGACATCTGCGAATTCACCCCTCCACTTT. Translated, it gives CSAGTSANSPLHF.

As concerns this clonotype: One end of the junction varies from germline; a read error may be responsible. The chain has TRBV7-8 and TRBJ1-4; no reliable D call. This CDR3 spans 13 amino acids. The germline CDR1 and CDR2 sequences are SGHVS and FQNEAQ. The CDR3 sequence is CASTLMGREKLFF. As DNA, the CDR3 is TGTGCCAGCACCTTAATGGGTCGGGAAAAACTGTTTTTT.

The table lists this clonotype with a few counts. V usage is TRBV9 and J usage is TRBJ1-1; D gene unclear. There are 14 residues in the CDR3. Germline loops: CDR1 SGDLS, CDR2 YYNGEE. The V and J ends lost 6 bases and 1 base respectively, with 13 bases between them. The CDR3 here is CASTSITRNTEAFF. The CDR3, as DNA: TGTGCCAGCACCAGTATTACGCGGAACACTGAAGCTTTCTTT.

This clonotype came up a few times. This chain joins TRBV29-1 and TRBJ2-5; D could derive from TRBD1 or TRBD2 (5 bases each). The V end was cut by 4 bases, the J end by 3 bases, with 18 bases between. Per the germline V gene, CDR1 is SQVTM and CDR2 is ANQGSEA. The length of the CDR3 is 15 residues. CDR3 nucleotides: TGCAGCGTTGGCGTAATAGGAGGCAGGGAAGAGACCCAGTACTTC. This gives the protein CSVGVIGGREETQYF.

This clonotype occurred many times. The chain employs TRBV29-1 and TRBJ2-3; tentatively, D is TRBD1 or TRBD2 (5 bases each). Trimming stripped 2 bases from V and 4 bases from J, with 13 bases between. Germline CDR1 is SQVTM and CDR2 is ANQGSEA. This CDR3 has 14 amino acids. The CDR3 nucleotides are TGCAGCGTTGAAAAGTCGCAGGGAGCAGATACGCAGTATTTT. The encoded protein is CSVEKSQGADTQYF.

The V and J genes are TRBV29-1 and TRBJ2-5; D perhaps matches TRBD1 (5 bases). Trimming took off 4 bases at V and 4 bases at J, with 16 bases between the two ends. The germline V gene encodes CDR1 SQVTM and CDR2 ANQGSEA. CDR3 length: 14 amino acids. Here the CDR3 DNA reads TGCAGCGTTGCCGGACAAGGATGGGGAGAGACCCAGTACTTC. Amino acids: CSVAGQGWGETQYF.

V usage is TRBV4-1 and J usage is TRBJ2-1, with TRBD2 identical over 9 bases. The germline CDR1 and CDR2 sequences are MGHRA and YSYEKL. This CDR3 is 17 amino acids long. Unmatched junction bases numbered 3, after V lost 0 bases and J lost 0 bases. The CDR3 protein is CASSQESGRSSYNEQFF. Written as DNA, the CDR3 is TGCGCCAGCAGCCAAGAAAGCGGGAGGAGCTCCTACAATGAGCAGTTCTTC.

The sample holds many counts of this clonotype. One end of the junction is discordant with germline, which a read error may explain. Here the CDR3 reads CASSFDQGAYEQFF. CDR3 nucleotide sequence: TGTGCTAGCAGCTTTGATCAGGGGGCCTATGAGCAGTTCTTC. V is TRBV7-7 and J is TRBJ2-1, with TRBD1 matching over 8 bases. Germline CDR1 and CDR2: SSHAT and FNYEAQ (reference sequence). This CDR3 is 14 amino acids long.

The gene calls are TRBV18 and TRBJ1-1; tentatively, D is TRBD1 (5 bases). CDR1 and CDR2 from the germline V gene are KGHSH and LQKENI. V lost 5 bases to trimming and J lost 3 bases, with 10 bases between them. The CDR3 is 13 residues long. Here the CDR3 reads CASSAQGDTEAFF. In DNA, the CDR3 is TGTGCCAGCTCAGCGCAAGGGGACACTGAAGCTTTCTTT.